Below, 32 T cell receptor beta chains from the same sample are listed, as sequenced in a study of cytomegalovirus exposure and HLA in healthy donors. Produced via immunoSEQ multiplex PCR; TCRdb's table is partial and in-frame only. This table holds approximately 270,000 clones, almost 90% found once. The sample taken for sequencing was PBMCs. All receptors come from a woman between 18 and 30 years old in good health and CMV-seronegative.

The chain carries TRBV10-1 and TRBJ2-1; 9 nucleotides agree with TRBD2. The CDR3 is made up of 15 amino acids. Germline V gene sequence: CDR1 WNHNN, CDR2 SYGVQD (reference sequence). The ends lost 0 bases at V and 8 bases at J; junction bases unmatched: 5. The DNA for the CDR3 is TGCGCCAGCAGTGAGTCGGGACTAGCAGGCGATGAGCAGTTCTTC. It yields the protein CASSESGLAGDEQFF.

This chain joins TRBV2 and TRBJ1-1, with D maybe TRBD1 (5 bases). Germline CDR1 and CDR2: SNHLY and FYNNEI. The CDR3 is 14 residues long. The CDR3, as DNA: TGTGCTCAGAGGAGTGGGCAGGGCAAAACTGAAGCTTTCTTT. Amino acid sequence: CAQRSGQGKTEAFF.

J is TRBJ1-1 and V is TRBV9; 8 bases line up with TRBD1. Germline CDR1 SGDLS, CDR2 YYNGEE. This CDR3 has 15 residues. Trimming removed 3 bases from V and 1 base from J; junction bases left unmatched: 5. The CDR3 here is CASSAQGAGNTEAFF. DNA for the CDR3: TGTGCCAGCAGCGCCCAGGGGGCAGGGAACACTGAAGCTTTCTTT. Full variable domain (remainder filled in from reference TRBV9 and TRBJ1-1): DSGVTQTPKHLITATGQRVTLRCSPRSGDLSVYWYQQSLDQGLQFLIQYYNGEERAKGNILERFSAQQFPDLHSELNLSSLELGDSALYFCASSAQGAGNTEAFFGQGTRLTVV.

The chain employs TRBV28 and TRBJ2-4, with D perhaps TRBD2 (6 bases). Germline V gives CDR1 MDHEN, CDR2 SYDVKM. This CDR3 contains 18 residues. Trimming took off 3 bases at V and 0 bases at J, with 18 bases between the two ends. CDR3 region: CASSLTRLTILAKNIQYF. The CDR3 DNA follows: TGTGCCAGCAGTTTGACTAGGCTCACAATCCTAGCCAAAAACATTCAGTACTTC.

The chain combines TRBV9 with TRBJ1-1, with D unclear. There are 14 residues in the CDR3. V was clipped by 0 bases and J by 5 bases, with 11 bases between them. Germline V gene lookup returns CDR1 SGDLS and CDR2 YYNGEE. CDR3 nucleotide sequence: TGTGCCAGCAGCGTAGGGGAGGGCTCTACTGAAGCTTTCTTT. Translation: CASSVGEGSTEAFF.

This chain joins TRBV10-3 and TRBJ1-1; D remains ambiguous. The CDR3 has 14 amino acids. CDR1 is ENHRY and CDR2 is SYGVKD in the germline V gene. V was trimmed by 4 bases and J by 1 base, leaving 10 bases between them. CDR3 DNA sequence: TGTGCCATCAGTGTCGGCACGGGGAACACTGAAGCTTTCTTT. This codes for CAISVGTGNTEAFF.

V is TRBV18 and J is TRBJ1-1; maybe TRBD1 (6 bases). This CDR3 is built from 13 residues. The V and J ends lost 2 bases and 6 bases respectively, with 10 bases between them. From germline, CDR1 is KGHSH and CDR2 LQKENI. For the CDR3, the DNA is TGTGCCAGCTCACCAGAGGACAGCTCTGAAGCTTTCTTT. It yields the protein CASSPEDSSEAFF.

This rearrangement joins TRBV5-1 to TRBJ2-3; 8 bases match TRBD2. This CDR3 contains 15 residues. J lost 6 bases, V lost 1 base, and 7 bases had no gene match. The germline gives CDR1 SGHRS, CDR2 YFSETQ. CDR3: CASSLPAGARDTQYF. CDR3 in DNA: TGCGCCAGCAGCTTGCCAGCGGGGGCGAGGGATACGCAGTATTTT.

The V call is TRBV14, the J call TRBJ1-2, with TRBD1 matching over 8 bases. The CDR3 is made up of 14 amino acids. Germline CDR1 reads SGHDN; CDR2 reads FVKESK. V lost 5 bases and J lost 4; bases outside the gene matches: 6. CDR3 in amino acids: CASSKTGVSYGYTF. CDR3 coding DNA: TGTGCCAGCAGCAAGACAGGGGTGAGCTATGGCTACACCTTC.

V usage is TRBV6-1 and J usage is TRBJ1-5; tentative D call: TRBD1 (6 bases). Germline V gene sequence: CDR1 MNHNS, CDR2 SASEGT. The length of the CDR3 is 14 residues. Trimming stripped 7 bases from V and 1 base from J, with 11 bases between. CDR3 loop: CASTSGESNQPQHF. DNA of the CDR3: TGTGCCAGCACGTCAGGGGAAAGCAATCAGCCCCAGCATTTT.

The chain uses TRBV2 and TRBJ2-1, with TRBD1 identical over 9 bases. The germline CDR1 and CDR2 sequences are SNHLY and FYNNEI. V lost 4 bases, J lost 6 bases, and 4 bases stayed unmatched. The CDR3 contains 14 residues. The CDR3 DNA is TGTGCCAGCAGTGCCGGGACAGGGCCCAATGAGCAGTTCTTC. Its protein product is CASSAGTGPNEQFF.

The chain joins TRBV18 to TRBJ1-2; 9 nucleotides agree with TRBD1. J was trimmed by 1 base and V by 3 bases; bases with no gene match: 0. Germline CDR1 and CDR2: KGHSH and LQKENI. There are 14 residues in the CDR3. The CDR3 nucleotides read TGTGCCAGCTCACCGGGACAGGGTAACTATGGCTACACCTTC. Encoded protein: CASSPGQGNYGYTF.

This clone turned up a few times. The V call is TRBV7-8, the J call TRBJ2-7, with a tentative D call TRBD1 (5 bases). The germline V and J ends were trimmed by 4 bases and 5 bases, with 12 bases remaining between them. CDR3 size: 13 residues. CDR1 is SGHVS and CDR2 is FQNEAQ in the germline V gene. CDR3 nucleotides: TGTGCCAGCAGCTACAGGCCTGGCCACGAGCAGTACTTC. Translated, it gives CASSYRPGHEQYF. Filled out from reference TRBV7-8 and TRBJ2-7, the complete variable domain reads GAGVSQSPRYKVAKRGQDVALRCDPISGHVSLFWYQQALGQGPEFLTYFQNEAQLDKSGLPSDRFFAERPEGSVSTLKIQRTQQEDSAVYLCASSYRPGHEQYFGPGTRLTVT.

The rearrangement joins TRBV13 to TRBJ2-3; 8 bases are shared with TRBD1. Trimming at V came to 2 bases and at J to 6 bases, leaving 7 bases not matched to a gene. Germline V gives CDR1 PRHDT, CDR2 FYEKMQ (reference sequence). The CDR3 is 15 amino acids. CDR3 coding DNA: TGTGCCAGCAGCTTAAGGACAGGGAGAATGGATACGCAGTATTTT. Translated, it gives CASSLRTGRMDTQYF.

CDR3 DNA: TGCGCCAGCAGCTTCTCCGGGACAGGGGGTCAGCAGTTCTTC. Amino acids: CASSFSGTGGQQFF. The V call is TRBV5-1, the J call TRBJ2-1; 11 nucleotides agree with TRBD1. Germline values: CDR1 SGHRS, CDR2 YFSETQ. The CDR3 extends over 14 amino acids. V lost 2 bases and J lost 11; bases outside the gene matches: 6.

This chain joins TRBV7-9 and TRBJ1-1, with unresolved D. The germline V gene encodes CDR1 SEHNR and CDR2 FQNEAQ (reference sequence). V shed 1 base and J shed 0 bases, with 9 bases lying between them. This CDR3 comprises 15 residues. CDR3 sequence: CASSLVPFLNTEAFF. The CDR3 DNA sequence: TGTGCCAGCAGCTTAGTCCCATTTCTGAACACTGAAGCTTTCTTT. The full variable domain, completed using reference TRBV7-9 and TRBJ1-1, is DTGVSQNPRHKITKRGQNVTFRCDPISEHNRLYWYRQTLGQGPEFLTYFQNEAQLEKSRLLSDRFSAERPKGSFSTLEIQRTEQGDSAMYLCASSLVPFLNTEAFFGQGTRLTVV.

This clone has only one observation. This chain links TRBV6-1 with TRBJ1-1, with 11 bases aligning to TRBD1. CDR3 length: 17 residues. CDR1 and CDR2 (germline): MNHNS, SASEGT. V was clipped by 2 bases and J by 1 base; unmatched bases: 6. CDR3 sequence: CASSERDRGTANTEAFF. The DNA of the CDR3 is TGTGCCAGCAGTGAAAGGGACAGGGGGACGGCGAACACTGAAGCTTTCTTT.

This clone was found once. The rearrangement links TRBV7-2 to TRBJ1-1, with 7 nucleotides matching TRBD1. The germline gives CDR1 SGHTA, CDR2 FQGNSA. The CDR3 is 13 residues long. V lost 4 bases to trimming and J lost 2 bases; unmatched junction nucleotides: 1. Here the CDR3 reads CASSWDSNTEAFF. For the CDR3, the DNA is TGTGCCAGCAGCTGGGACAGCAACACTGAAGCTTTCTTT.

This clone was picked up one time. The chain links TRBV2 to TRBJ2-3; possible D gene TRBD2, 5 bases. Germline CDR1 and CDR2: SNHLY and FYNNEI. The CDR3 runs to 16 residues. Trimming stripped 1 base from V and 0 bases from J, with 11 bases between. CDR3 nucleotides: TGTGCCAGCAGTGAAGTGAGGGATTTTAGCACAGATACGCAGTATTTT. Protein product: CASSEVRDFSTDTQYF.

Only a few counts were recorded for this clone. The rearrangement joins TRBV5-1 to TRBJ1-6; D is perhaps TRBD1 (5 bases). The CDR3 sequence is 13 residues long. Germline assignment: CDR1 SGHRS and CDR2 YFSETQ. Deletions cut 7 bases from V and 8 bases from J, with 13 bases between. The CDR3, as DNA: TGCGCCAGCGGCAAAACGGGGGATTCACCCCTCCACTTT. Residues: CASGKTGDSPLHF.

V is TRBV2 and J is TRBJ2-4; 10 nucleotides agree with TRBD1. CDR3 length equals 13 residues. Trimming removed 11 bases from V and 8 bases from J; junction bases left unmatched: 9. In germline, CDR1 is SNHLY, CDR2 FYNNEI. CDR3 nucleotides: TGTGCCGGCCGGGACAGGGGAAATGACATTCAGTACTTC. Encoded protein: CAGRDRGNDIQYF.

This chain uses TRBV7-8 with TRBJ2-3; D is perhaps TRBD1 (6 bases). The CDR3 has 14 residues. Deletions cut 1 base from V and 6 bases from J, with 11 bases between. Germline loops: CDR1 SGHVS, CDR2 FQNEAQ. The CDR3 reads CASSLVSGVDTQYF. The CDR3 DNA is TGTGCCAGCAGCTTAGTCTCAGGGGTTGATACGCAGTATTTT.

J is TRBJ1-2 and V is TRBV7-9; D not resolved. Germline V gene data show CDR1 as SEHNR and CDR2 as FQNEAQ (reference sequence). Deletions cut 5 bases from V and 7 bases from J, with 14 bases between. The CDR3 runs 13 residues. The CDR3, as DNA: TGTGCCAGCAGCCCTCCAAGAGCGGCTGGCTACACCTTC. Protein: CASSPPRAAGYTF.

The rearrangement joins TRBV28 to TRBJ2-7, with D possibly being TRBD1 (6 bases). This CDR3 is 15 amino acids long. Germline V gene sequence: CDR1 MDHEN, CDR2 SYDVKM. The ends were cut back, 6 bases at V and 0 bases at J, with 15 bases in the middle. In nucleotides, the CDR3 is TGTGCCAGCAGCCCTGGGACATTGAGCTCCTACGAGCAGTACTTC. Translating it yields CASSPGTLSSYEQYF.

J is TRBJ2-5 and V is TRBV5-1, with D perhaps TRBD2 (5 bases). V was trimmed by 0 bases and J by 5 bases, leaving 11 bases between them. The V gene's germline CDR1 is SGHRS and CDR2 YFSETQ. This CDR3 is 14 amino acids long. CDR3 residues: CASSLEAGAETQYF. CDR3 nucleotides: TGCGCCAGCAGCTTGGAGGCGGGCGCGGAGACCCAGTACTTC.

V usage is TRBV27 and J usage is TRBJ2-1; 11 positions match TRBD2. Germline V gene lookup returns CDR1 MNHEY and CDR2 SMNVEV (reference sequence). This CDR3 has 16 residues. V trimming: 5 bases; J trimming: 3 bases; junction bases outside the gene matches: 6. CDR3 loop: CASSPSSGGFYNEQFF. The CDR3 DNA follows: TGTGCCAGCAGTCCCTCTAGCGGGGGGTTCTACAATGAGCAGTTCTTC.

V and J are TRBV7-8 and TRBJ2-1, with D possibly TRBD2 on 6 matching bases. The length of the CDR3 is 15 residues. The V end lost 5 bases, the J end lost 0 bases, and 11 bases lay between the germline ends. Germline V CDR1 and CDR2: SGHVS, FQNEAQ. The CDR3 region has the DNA TGTGCCAGCAGCGCAAATAGCGGCTCCTACAATGAGCAGTTCTTC. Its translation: CASSANSGSYNEQFF.

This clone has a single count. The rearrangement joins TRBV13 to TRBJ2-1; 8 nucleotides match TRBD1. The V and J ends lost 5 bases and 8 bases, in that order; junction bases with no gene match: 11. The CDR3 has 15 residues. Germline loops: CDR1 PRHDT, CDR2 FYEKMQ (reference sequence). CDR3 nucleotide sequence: TGTGCCAGCAGCCATTGGGACAGGCGGGGCGATGAGCAGTTCTTC. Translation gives CASSHWDRRGDEQFF.

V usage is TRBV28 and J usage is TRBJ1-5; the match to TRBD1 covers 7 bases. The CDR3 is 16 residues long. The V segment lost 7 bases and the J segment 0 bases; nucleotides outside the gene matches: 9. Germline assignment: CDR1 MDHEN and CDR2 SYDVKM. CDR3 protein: CASTVRGKYSNQPQHF. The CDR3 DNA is TGTGCCAGCACCGTCAGGGGGAAATATAGCAATCAGCCCCAGCATTTT.

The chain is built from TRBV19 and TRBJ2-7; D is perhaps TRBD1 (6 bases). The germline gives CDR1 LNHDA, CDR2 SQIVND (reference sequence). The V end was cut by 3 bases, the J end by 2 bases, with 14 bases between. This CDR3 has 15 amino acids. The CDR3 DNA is TGTGCCAGTAGTATTTGGCAGGGGAACACCTACGAGCAGTACTTC. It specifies CASSIWQGNTYEQYF.

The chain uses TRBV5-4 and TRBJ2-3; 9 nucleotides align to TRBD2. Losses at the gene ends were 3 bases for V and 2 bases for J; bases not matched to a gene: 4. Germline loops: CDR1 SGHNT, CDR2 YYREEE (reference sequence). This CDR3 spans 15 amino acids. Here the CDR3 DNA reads TGTGCCAGCAGCTCCAAGCGGGGGGACACAGATACGCAGTATTTT. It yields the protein CASSSKRGDTDTQYF.

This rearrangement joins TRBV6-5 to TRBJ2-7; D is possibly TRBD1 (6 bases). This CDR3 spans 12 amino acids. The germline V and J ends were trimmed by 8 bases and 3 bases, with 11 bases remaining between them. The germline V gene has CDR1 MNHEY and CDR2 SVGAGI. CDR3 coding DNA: TGTGCCAGCGGAAACAGGGACTACGAGCAGTACTTC. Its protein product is CASGNRDYEQYF.